This is a list of T cell receptor beta chains from one sample in a study of neoadjuvant anti-PD-1 for oral cavity cancer. The data were produced by immunoSEQ multiplex PCR, yet TCRdb's version contains in-frame clones alone and is incomplete. This repertoire shows about 14,000 clones, 60% to 80% found once; its top ten account for 2% to 3%. Sequencing was performed on PBMCs, taken after nivolumab (anti-PD-1) treatment. These receptors were collected from a person between 40 and 85 years old with oral cavity squamous cell carcinoma. Both conserved end residues are part of each CDR3. Each record gives: D gene, clone size, V gene, J gene, CDR3 protein, CDR3 DNA. A D gene is named only where the DNA matches it firmly. The size of a clone is reported for some rows only, either as once, few or many, or as a class for expanded clones.

d_gene: TRBD2; abundance: -; v_gene: TRBV10-2; j_gene: TRBJ2-1; CDR3aa: CASRLAGPYNEQFF; CDR3nt: TGCGCCAGCAGGCTAGCGGGGCCCTACAATGAGCAGTTCTTC
d_gene: -; abundance: -; v_gene: TRBV25-1; j_gene: TRBJ1-1; CDR3aa: CASKPTRMNTEAFF; CDR3nt: TGTGCCAGCAAACCCACCCGTATGAACACTGAAGCTTTCTTT
d_gene: TRBD2; abundance: once; v_gene: TRBV7-9; j_gene: TRBJ2-5; CDR3aa: CASSLSRIAGRDIGETQYF; CDR3nt: TGTGCCAGCAGCTTATCCCGGATAGCGGGTCGTGATATAGGAGAGACCCAGTACTTC
d_gene: -; abundance: -; v_gene: TRBV12-5; j_gene: TRBJ1-1; CDR3aa: CASGLDGLGAFF; CDR3nt: TGTGCTAGTGGTTTAGACGGCCTGGGAGCTTTCTTT
d_gene: TRBD1; abundance: -; v_gene: TRBV15; j_gene: TRBJ2-1; CDR3aa: CATSGLDRGVYNEQFF; CDR3nt: TGTGCCACCAGCGGACTGGACAGGGGGGTTTACAATGAGCAGTTCTTC
d_gene: TRBD1; abundance: few; v_gene: TRBV7-9; j_gene: TRBJ1-2; CDR3aa: CASSIQDRDYGYTF; CDR3nt: TGTGCCAGCAGTATACAGGACAGGGATTATGGCTACACCTTC
d_gene: -; abundance: -; v_gene: TRBV12-5; j_gene: TRBJ1-5; CDR3aa: CASGLVGTSFQPQHF; CDR3nt: TGTGCTAGTGGTTTGGTCGGGACATCCTTTCAGCCCCAGCATTTT
d_gene: TRBD1; abundance: few; v_gene: TRBV6-1; j_gene: TRBJ1-6; CDR3aa: CASSVSGTGVLPLHF; CDR3nt: TGTGCCAGCAGTGTTTCCGGGACAGGGGTTTTACCCCTCCACTTT
d_gene: -; abundance: -; v_gene: TRBV15; j_gene: TRBJ1-1; CDR3aa: CATSARMNTEAFF; CDR3nt: TGTGCCACCAGCGCCCGGATGAACACTGAAGCTTTCTTT
d_gene: TRBD2; abundance: -; v_gene: TRBV7-3; j_gene: TRBJ2-1; CDR3aa: CASSHGLAGDEQFF; CDR3nt: TGTGCCAGCAGCCACGGACTAGCGGGAGATGAGCAGTTCTTC
d_gene: TRBD1; abundance: -; v_gene: TRBV2; j_gene: TRBJ2-2; CDR3aa: CASSEDRAYTGELFF; CDR3nt: TGTGCCAGCAGTGAGGACAGGGCGTACACCGGGGAGCTGTTTTTT
d_gene: -; abundance: -; v_gene: TRBV19; j_gene: TRBJ2-3; CDR3aa: CASSIRDTQYF; CDR3nt: TGTGCCAGTAGTATTAGGGATACGCAGTATTTT
d_gene: -; abundance: -; v_gene: TRBV29-1; j_gene: TRBJ1-4; CDR3aa: CSVRRVFKGEKLFF; CDR3nt: TGCAGCGTAAGAAGGGTTTTTAAGGGTGAAAAACTGTTTTTT
d_gene: TRBD2; abundance: once; v_gene: TRBV30; j_gene: TRBJ2-3; CDR3aa: CAWTSGYTDTQYF; CDR3nt: TGTGCCTGGACTAGCGGGTACACAGATACGCAGTATTTT
d_gene: -; abundance: -; v_gene: TRBV6-5; j_gene: TRBJ1-5; CDR3aa: CASSYGRGNQPQHF; CDR3nt: TGTGCCAGCAGTTACGGACGGGGCAATCAGCCCCAGCATTTT
d_gene: -; abundance: -; v_gene: TRBV7-9; j_gene: TRBJ1-1; CDR3aa: CASSSPSAPSGPMNTEAFF; CDR3nt: TGTGCCAGCAGCTCCCCCTCAGCCCCCTCCGGACCGATGAACACTGAAGCTTTCTTT
d_gene: -; abundance: few; v_gene: TRBV5-1; j_gene: TRBJ1-1; CDR3aa: CASSPWTENTEAFF; CDR3nt: TGCGCCAGCAGCCCGTGGACGGAGAACACTGAAGCTTTCTTT
d_gene: -; abundance: -; v_gene: TRBV5-4; j_gene: TRBJ1-2; CDR3aa: CASSYSGAGVPYGYTF; CDR3nt: TGTGCCAGCAGCTATAGCGGCGCAGGGGTCCCCTATGGCTACACCTTC
d_gene: -; abundance: -; v_gene: TRBV28; j_gene: TRBJ1-3; CDR3aa: CAATRGANTIYF; CDR3nt: TGTGCGGCCACAAGGGGCGCAAACACCATATATTTT
d_gene: -; abundance: few; v_gene: TRBV28; j_gene: TRBJ1-5; CDR3aa: CASSLIFQPQHF; CDR3nt: TGTGCCAGCAGTTTAATTTTTCAGCCCCAGCATTTT
d_gene: -; abundance: -; v_gene: TRBV10-3; j_gene: TRBJ1-2; CDR3aa: CAISLRAGNYGYTF; CDR3nt: TGTGCCATCAGCCTAAGGGCAGGGAACTATGGCTACACCTTC
d_gene: -; abundance: few; v_gene: TRBV15; j_gene: TRBJ2-1; CDR3aa: CATSRLGEPHEQFF; CDR3nt: TGTGCCACCAGCAGACTGGGAGAACCCCATGAGCAGTTCTTC
d_gene: -; abundance: -; v_gene: TRBV28; j_gene: TRBJ1-3; CDR3aa: CASSLSDAGNTIYF; CDR3nt: TGTGCCAGCAGTTTATCGGACGCTGGAAACACCATATATTTT
d_gene: -; abundance: -; v_gene: TRBV5-1; j_gene: TRBJ1-1; CDR3aa: CASSLVPGKMNTEAFF; CDR3nt: TGCGCCAGCAGCTTGGTCCCAGGGAAGATGAACACTGAAGCTTTCTTT
d_gene: TRBD1; abundance: few; v_gene: TRBV30; j_gene: TRBJ1-3; CDR3aa: CAWKLGGVGNTIYF; CDR3nt: TGTGCCTGGAAACTAGGGGGCGTCGGAAACACCATATATTTT
d_gene: TRBD1; abundance: -; v_gene: TRBV29-1; j_gene: TRBJ1-5; CDR3aa: CSVQGGRDQPQHF; CDR3nt: TGCAGCGTCCAGGGGGGGCGAGATCAGCCCCAGCATTTT
d_gene: TRBD1; abundance: -; v_gene: TRBV5-4; j_gene: TRBJ2-7; CDR3aa: CASSPGTALGYEQYF; CDR3nt: TGTGCCAGCAGCCCAGGGACAGCCCTAGGGTACGAGCAGTACTTC
d_gene: -; abundance: -; v_gene: TRBV21-1; j_gene: TRBJ2-1; CDR3aa: CASSRAGLSTYNEQFF; CDR3nt: TGTGCCAGCAGCAGGGCGGGACTGTCGACTTACAATGAGCAGTTCTTC
d_gene: -; abundance: -; v_gene: TRBV4-1; j_gene: TRBJ1-5; CDR3aa: CASSQDGNQPQHF; CDR3nt: TGCGCCAGCAGCCAAGACGGCAATCAGCCCCAGCATTTT
d_gene: -; abundance: once; v_gene: TRBV9; j_gene: TRBJ2-3; CDR3aa: CASSPGTHGGTDTQYF; CDR3nt: TGTGCCAGCAGCCCCGGGACCCATGGGGGGACAGATACGCAGTATTTT
d_gene: TRBD1; abundance: -; v_gene: TRBV6-1; j_gene: TRBJ2-7; CDR3aa: CASSEDRWAGGSEQYF; CDR3nt: TGTGCCAGCAGTGAAGACCGATGGGCAGGGGGCTCCGAGCAGTACTTC
d_gene: -; abundance: -; v_gene: TRBV7-2; j_gene: TRBJ2-7; CDR3aa: CASSLSGTPYQQYF; CDR3nt: TGTGCCAGCAGCTTATCCGGGACACCCTACCAGCAGTACTTC
d_gene: -; abundance: -; v_gene: TRBV18; j_gene: TRBJ1-6; CDR3aa: CASSPGGSASPLHF; CDR3nt: TGTGCCAGCTCACCAGGGGGCAGTGCTTCACCCCTCCACTTT
d_gene: -; abundance: -; v_gene: TRBV7-9; j_gene: TRBJ2-3; CDR3aa: CASSARSTGPSTDTQYF; CDR3nt: TGTGCCAGCAGCGCCCGGAGTACAGGGCCAAGCACAGATACGCAGTATTTT
d_gene: -; abundance: few; v_gene: TRBV30; j_gene: TRBJ1-1; CDR3aa: CAWSRQENTEAFF; CDR3nt: TGTGCCTGGAGTCGTCAGGAGAACACTGAAGCTTTCTTT
d_gene: -; abundance: -; v_gene: TRBV27; j_gene: TRBJ2-7; CDR3aa: CASSRLFTYEQYF; CDR3nt: TGTGCCAGCAGCCGACTATTCACCTACGAGCAGTACTTC
d_gene: -; abundance: few; v_gene: TRBV11-2; j_gene: TRBJ1-3; CDR3aa: CASSQGPGNTIYF; CDR3nt: TGTGCCAGCTCTCAGGGCCCTGGAAACACCATATATTTT
d_gene: -; abundance: once; v_gene: TRBV2; j_gene: TRBJ1-1; CDR3aa: CASGETYTEAFF; CDR3nt: TGTGCCAGCGGCGAGACCTACACTGAAGCTTTCTTT
d_gene: -; abundance: -; v_gene: TRBV29-1; j_gene: TRBJ1-4; CDR3aa: CSVGGAATNEKLFF; CDR3nt: TGCAGCGTTGGGGGAGCCGCAACTAATGAAAAACTGTTTTTT
d_gene: TRBD2; abundance: -; v_gene: TRBV10-1; j_gene: TRBJ2-7; CDR3aa: CASSEGLASTYEQYF; CDR3nt: TGCGCCAGCAGTGAGGGACTAGCGTCAACCTACGAGCAGTACTTC
d_gene: TRBD1; abundance: -; v_gene: TRBV2; j_gene: TRBJ1-5; CDR3aa: CASRETGRSQPQHF; CDR3nt: TGTGCCAGCAGAGAGACAGGGAGAAGTCAGCCCCAGCATTTT
d_gene: TRBD1; abundance: -; v_gene: TRBV30; j_gene: TRBJ2-5; CDR3aa: CAWSVTGVETQYF; CDR3nt: TGTGCCTGGAGTGTGACAGGGGTCGAGACCCAGTACTTC
d_gene: -; abundance: -; v_gene: TRBV15; j_gene: TRBJ1-2; CDR3aa: CATSRDLRPGELANYGYTF; CDR3nt: TGTGCCACCAGCAGAGACCTAAGGCCAGGGGAGTTAGCTAACTATGGCTACACCTTC
d_gene: -; abundance: -; v_gene: TRBV6-5; j_gene: TRBJ1-5; CDR3aa: CASSFNRNQPQHF; CDR3nt: TGTGCCAGCAGTTTCAACAGGAATCAGCCCCAGCATTTT
d_gene: -; abundance: -; v_gene: TRBV7-9; j_gene: TRBJ2-3; CDR3aa: CASTAAGHTDTQYF; CDR3nt: TGTGCCAGCACCGCTGCGGGTCACACAGATACGCAGTATTTT
d_gene: -; abundance: -; v_gene: TRBV1; j_gene: TRBJ2-7; CDR3aa: CTSNRDRTYEQYF; CDR3nt: TGCACCAGCAACCGGGACAGGACCTACGAGCAGTACTTC
d_gene: -; abundance: -; v_gene: TRBV29-1; j_gene: TRBJ2-7; CDR3aa: CSVLGPLTYEQYF; CDR3nt: TGCAGCGTCTTGGGTCCTCTGACCTACGAGCAGTACTTC
d_gene: TRBD1; abundance: few; v_gene: TRBV9; j_gene: TRBJ1-1; CDR3aa: CASGTGAKNTEAFF; CDR3nt: TGTGCCTCAGGAACAGGGGCGAAGAACACTGAAGCTTTCTTT
d_gene: -; abundance: -; v_gene: TRBV27; j_gene: TRBJ1-1; CDR3aa: CAGSFSGRATEAFF; CDR3nt: TGTGCCGGCAGTTTTTCAGGAAGGGCCACTGAAGCTTTCTTT
d_gene: -; abundance: -; v_gene: TRBV19; j_gene: TRBJ1-6; CDR3aa: CASNNPGSSYNSPLHF; CDR3nt: TGTGCCAGTAATAACCCGGGGAGCTCCTATAATTCACCCCTCCACTTT
d_gene: -; abundance: -; v_gene: TRBV6-1; j_gene: TRBJ2-5; CDR3aa: CASSEAYRVQETQYF; CDR3nt: TGTGCCAGCAGTGAAGCGTATCGGGTCCAAGAGACCCAGTACTTC
d_gene: -; abundance: -; v_gene: TRBV7-9; j_gene: TRBJ1-1; CDR3aa: CASRWGQLNTEAFF; CDR3nt: TGTGCCAGCAGGTGGGGGCAGTTAAACACTGAAGCTTTCTTT
d_gene: -; abundance: -; v_gene: TRBV10-3; j_gene: TRBJ1-1; CDR3aa: CAISESKQDTEAFF; CDR3nt: TGTGCCATCAGTGAGTCGAAACAGGACACTGAAGCTTTCTTT
d_gene: TRBD1; abundance: -; v_gene: TRBV5-4; j_gene: TRBJ2-1; CDR3aa: CASSGSTGQNEQFF; CDR3nt: TGTGCCAGCAGCGGATCGACAGGGCAGAATGAGCAGTTCTTC
d_gene: -; abundance: -; v_gene: TRBV19; j_gene: TRBJ2-2; CDR3aa: CASSIVRYRVPGELFF; CDR3nt: TGTGCCAGTAGTATTGTAAGGTATAGGGTTCCCGGGGAGCTGTTTTTT
d_gene: -; abundance: -; v_gene: TRBV28; j_gene: TRBJ2-7; CDR3aa: CASSLRTGEQYF; CDR3nt: TGTGCCAGCAGTTTGAGGACGGGGGAGCAGTACTTC
d_gene: TRBD1; abundance: -; v_gene: TRBV29-1; j_gene: TRBJ2-7; CDR3aa: CSALTGGGKQYF; CDR3nt: TGCAGCGCCTTAACAGGGGGTGGAAAGCAGTACTTC
d_gene: TRBD1; abundance: -; v_gene: TRBV9; j_gene: TRBJ2-5; CDR3aa: CASSAERTGGQETQYF; CDR3nt: TGTGCCAGCAGCGCCGAAAGGACAGGTGGACAAGAGACCCAGTACTTC
d_gene: -; abundance: -; v_gene: TRBV7-2; j_gene: TRBJ2-7; CDR3aa: CASSLGPLSYEQYF; CDR3nt: TGTGCCAGCAGCCTCGGGCCCTTGTCCTACGAGCAGTACTTC
d_gene: -; abundance: -; v_gene: TRBV5-4; j_gene: TRBJ1-5; CDR3aa: CASSLDSHQPQHF; CDR3nt: TGTGCCAGCAGCCTTGACAGTCATCAGCCCCAGCATTTT